This TCR beta chain was recorded in a study of CD8 T cells in Susac syndrome. The V gene lost 9 bases and the J gene lost 3 bases, with 24 bases spanning the gap. CDR3 length: 16 residues. The V gene's germline CDR1 is SGHVS and CDR2 FNYEAQ. TCR beta sequencing was performed on blood CD8+ and CD4+ T cells. Treatment-naive patients with stable or active relapsing-remitting disease served as multiple sclerosis controls. TEMRA cells were FACS-enriched, with CD8+ and CD4+ T cells isolated negatively. Reverse transcription of roughly 0.45 to 1 ug RNA was performed with random hexamers. With immunoSEQ multiplex PCR, TCR beta CDR3 was amplified across 54 Vbeta and 13 Jbeta. MiXCR was run by TCRdb on the immunoSEQ multiplex PCR reads, yielding one entry per CDR3 protein. The sample records some 200,000 distinct CDR3 sequences, 92% being singletons.

The chain employs TRBV7-6 and TRBJ2-7; D gene uncertain. The clonotype comes from a human donor with multiple sclerosis. The sample taken for sequencing was CD8+ T cells from PBMCs. CDR3 nucleotide sequence: TGTGCCAGGCTTCCCGCGTGCCTGGGAACTAACTACGAGCAGTACTTC. It encodes CARLPACLGTNYEQYF.